The present TCR beta chain was sequenced within a study of blood T cell repertoires in COVID-19. This table comes from immunoSEQ multiplex PCR, and its TCRdb copy is limited to in-frame clones, with some not included. Among about 240,000 clones, 75% to 90% were seen once, and the ten largest hold approximately 13%. J lost 1 base, V lost 3 bases, and 8 bases had no gene match. The CDR3 is 16 residues long. Germline V gives CDR1 SGHTS, CDR2 YDEGEE. The count of this clone is one. Input material: peripheral blood. This sequence was found in a woman aged 55-69 years with active or convalescent COVID-19. The rearrangement uses TRBV5-8 and TRBJ2-3; 7 positions match TRBD2. CDR3 coding DNA: TGTGCCAGCAGCTGGGGAGGGGACTACCGCACAGATACGCAGTATTTT. Translating gives CASSWGGDYRTDTQYF. The full variable domain, completed using reference TRBV5-8 and TRBJ2-3, is EAGVTQSPTHLIKTRGQQATLRCSPISGHTSVYWYQQALGLGLQFLLWYDEGEERNRGNFPPRFSGRQFPNYSSELNVNALELEDSALYLCASSWGGDYRTDTQYFGPGTRLTVL.